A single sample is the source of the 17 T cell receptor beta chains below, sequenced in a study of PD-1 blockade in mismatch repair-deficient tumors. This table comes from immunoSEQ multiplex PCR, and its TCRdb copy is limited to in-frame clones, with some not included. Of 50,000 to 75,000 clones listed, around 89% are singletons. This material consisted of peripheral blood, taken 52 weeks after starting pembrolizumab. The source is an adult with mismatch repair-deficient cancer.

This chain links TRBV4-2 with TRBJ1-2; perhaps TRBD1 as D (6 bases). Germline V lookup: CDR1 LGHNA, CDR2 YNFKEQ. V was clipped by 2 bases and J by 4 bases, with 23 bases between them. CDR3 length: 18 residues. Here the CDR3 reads CASSQNVGGGRKGYGYTF. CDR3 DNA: TGTGCCAGCAGCCAAAATGTAGGGGGAGGGCGGAAGGGCTATGGCTACACCTTC.

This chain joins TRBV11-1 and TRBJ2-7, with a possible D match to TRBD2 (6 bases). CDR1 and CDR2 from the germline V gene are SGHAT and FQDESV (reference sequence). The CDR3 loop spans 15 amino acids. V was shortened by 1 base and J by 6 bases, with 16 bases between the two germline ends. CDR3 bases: TGTGCCAGCAGCTTAGTTCAGGGTCCGGAGGGCGAGCAGTACTTC. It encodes CASSLVQGPEGEQYF.

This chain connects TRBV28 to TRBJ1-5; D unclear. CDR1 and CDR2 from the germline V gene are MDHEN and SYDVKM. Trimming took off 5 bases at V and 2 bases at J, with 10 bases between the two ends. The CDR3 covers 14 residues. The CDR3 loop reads CASSPTLGNQPQHF. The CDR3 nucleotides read TGTGCCAGCAGTCCCACCCTGGGCAATCAGCCCCAGCATTTT. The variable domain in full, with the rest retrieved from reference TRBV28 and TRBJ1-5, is DVKVTQSSRYLVKRTGEKVFLECVQDMDHENMFWYRQDPGLGLRLIYFSYDVKMKEKGDIPEGYSVSREKKERFSLILESASTNQTSMYLCASSPTLGNQPQHFGDGTRLSIL.

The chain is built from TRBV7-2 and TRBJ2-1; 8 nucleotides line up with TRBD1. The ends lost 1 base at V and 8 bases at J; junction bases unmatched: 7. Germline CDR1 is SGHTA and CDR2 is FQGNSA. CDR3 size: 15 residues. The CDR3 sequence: CASSLVGQGAYEQFF. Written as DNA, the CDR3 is TGTGCCAGCAGCTTAGTGGGGCAGGGGGCCTATGAGCAGTTCTTC.

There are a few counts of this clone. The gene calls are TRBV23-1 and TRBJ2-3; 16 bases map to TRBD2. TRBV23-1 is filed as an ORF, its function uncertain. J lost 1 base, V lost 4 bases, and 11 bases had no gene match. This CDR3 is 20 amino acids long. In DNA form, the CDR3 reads TGCGCCAGCAGTCTCCCGGGACTAGCGGGAGGGCCAGTTCGCACAGATACGCAGTATTTT. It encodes CASSLPGLAGGPVRTDTQYF.

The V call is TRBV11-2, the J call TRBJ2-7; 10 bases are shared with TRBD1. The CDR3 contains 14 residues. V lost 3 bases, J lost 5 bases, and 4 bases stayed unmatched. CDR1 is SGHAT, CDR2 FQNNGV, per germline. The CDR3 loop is CASSFDRGLHEQYF. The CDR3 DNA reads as TGTGCCAGCAGCTTCGACAGGGGGCTCCACGAGCAGTACTTC. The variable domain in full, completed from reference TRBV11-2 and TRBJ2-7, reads EAGVAQSPRYKIIEKRQSVAFWCNPISGHATLYWYQQILGQGPKLLIQFQNNGVVDDSQLPKDRFSAERLKGVDSTLKIQPAKLEDSAVYLCASSFDRGLHEQYFGPGTRLTVT.

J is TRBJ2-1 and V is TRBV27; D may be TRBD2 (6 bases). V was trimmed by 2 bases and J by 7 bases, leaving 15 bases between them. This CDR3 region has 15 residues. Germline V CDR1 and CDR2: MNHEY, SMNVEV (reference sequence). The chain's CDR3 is CASSLVSSEGNEQFF. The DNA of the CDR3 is TGTGCCAGCAGTTTAGTTTCTAGCGAGGGGAATGAGCAGTTCTTC.

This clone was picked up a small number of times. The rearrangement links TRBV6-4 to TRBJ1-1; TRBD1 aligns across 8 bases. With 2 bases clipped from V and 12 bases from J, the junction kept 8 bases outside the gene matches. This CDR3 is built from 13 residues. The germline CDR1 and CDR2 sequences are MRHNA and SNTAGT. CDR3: CASSDPWTGRSFF. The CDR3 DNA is TGTGCCAGCAGTGACCCTTGGACAGGGCGATCTTTCTTT.

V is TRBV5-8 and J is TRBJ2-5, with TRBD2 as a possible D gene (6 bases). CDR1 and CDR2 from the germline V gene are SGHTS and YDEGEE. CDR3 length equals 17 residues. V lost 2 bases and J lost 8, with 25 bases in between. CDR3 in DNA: TGTGCCAGCAGCTTAAGTCTATCCGCGGGGATGTTAGGAACCCAGTACTTC. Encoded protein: CASSLSLSAGMLGTQYF. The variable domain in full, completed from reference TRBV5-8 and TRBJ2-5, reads EAGVTQSPTHLIKTRGQQATLRCSPISGHTSVYWYQQALGLGLQFLLWYDEGEERNRGNFPPRFSGRQFPNYSSELNVNALELEDSALYLCASSLSLSAGMLGTQYFGPGTRLLVL.

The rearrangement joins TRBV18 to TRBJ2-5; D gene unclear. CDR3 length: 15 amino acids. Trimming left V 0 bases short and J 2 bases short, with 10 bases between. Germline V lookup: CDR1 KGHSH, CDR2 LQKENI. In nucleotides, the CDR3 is TGTGCCAGCTCACCACCGTTTCCCGCGCAAGAGACCCAGTACTTC. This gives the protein CASSPPFPAQETQYF.

The DNA of the CDR3 is TGTGCCAGCAGCTCCCACAGGGGGCTCGGCTCCTACGAGCAGTACTTC. Protein: CASSSHRGLGSYEQYF. The V call is TRBV11-3, the J call TRBJ2-7; 9 nucleotides align to TRBD1. V gave up 4 bases and J gave up 0 bases; unmatched junction bases: 7. The germline gives CDR1 SGHNT, CDR2 YENEEA. The CDR3 totals 16 residues.

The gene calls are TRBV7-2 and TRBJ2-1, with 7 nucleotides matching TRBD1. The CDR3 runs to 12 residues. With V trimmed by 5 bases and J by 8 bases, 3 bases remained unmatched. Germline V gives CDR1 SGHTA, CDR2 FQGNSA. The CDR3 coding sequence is TGTGCCAGCAGCCGACAGGGCGATGAGCAGTTCTTC. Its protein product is CASSRQGDEQFF. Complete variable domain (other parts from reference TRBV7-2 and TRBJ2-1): GAGVSQSPSNKVTEKGKDVELRCDPISGHTALYWYRQSLGQGLEFLIYFQGNSAPDKSGLPSDRFSAERTGGSVSTLTIQRTQQEDSAVYLCASSRQGDEQFFGPGTRLTVL.

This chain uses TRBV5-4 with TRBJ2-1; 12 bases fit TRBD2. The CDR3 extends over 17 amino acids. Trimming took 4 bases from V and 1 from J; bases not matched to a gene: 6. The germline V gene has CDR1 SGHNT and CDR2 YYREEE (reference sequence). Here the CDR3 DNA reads TGTGCCAGCAGCCACGGACTAGCGGGAACATCCTACAATGAGCAGTTCTTC. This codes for CASSHGLAGTSYNEQFF.

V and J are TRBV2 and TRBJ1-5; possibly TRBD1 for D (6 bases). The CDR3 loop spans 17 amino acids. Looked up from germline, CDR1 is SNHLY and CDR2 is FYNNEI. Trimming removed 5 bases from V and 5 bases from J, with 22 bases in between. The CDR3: CASSPTLYTRGYQPQHF. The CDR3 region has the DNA TGTGCCAGCAGTCCCACGCTGTATACCAGGGGCTATCAGCCCCAGCATTTT.

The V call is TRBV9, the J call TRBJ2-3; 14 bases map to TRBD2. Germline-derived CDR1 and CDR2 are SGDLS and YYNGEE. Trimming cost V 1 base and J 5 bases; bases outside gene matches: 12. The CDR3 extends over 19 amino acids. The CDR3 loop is CASSVSPGLAGVSRDTQYF. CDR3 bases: TGTGCCAGCAGCGTATCCCCGGGACTAGCGGGAGTTAGTCGAGATACGCAGTATTTT.

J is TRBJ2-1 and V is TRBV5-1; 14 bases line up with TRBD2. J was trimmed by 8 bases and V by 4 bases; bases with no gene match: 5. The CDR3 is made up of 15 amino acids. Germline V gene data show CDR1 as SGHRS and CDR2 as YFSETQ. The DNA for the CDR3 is TGCGCCAGCAGCATAGGGACTAGCGGGAGTGATGAGCAGTTCTTC. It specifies CASSIGTSGSDEQFF.

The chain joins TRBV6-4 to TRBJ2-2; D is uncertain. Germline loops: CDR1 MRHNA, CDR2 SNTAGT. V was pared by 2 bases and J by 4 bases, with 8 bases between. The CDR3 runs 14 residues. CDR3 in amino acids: CASSDQPFTGELFF. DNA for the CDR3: TGTGCCAGCAGTGACCAGCCCTTCACCGGGGAGCTGTTTTTT.